The 22 T cell receptor beta chains below come from one sample, sequenced in a study of breast tumors, draining lymph nodes, adjacent tissues. The lymph nodes were axillary draining lymph nodes from breast cancer patients. Each CDR3 protein gets one entry after TCRdb re-called the multiplex PCR reads with MiXCR. The sample has roughly 130,000 distinct CDR3 sequences; 15% to 20% are singletons. Sequencing input: axillary lymph node tissue. The source of these receptors is a female donor with breast cancer. Some clones in this sample may be carry-over from other donors' samples.

Details on this clonotype: This clone may be a read error of a much larger clone one base away. The rearrangement joins TRBV7-6 to TRBJ2-3; D may be TRBD2 (5 bases). The CDR3 covers 15 residues. The germline V gene encodes CDR1 SGHVS and CDR2 FNYEAQ. This chain's CDR3 is CAGSLATGKTGTQYF. The CDR3 region has the DNA TGTGCCGGCAGCTTAGCGACCGGTAAGACGGGGACGCAGTATTTT. The full variable domain, completed using reference TRBV7-6 and TRBJ2-3, is GAGVSQSPRYKVTKRGQDVALRCDPISGHVSLYWYRQALGQGPEFLTYFNYEAQQDKSGLPNDRFSAERPEGSISTLTIQRTEQRDSAMYRCAGSLATGKTGTQYFGPGTRLTVL.

This clonotype was found many times. This chain links TRBV6-4 with TRBJ1-5; no definite D call. Germline CDR1 MRHNA, CDR2 SNTAGT. V was clipped by 2 bases and J by 1 base, with 15 bases between them. CDR3 length: 17 residues. CDR3 sequence (DNA): TGTGCCAGCAGTGACGGCCGTCCGTTGAGCAGCAATCAGCCCCAGCATTTT. This gives the protein CASSDGRPLSSNQPQHF.

J is TRBJ2-7 and V is TRBV28, with D possibly being TRBD1 (6 bases). The CDR3 is 13 amino acids. V gave up 4 bases and J gave up 3 bases, with 10 bases separating them. Germline-derived CDR1 and CDR2 are MDHEN and SYDVKM. The CDR3 DNA follows: TGTGCCAGCAGTTCGACAGGAAACTACGAGCAGTACTTC. Its protein is CASSSTGNYEQYF.

V gene TRBV27 combines with J gene TRBJ1-1; a possible D gene is TRBD1 (6 bases). The germline V gene has CDR1 MNHEY and CDR2 SMNVEV (reference sequence). The CDR3 length is 14 residues. The ends were cut back, 1 base at V and 5 bases at J, with 11 bases in the middle. CDR3 region: CASSLFGGETEAFF. CDR3 sequence (DNA): TGTGCCAGCAGTTTATTCGGGGGCGAGACTGAAGCTTTCTTT.

This chain joins TRBV7-2 and TRBJ2-4, with D unclear. The CDR3 runs 17 residues. The germline V and J ends were trimmed by 3 bases and 0 bases, with 15 bases remaining between them. Germline V gene sequence: CDR1 SGHTA, CDR2 FQGNSA. This CDR3 reads CASSLQLGSQAKNIQYF. CDR3 coding DNA: TGTGCCAGCAGCTTGCAGTTGGGTTCCCAAGCCAAAAACATTCAGTACTTC.

Of note for this clonotype: A much larger clone is a single base away; this may be a read error. This chain uses TRBV20-1 with TRBJ2-1; D gene ambiguous. The CDR3 length is 14 residues. The germline V gene has CDR1 DFQATT and CDR2 SNEGSKA (reference sequence). The CDR3 reads CSASLLSSYNEQSF. Here the CDR3 DNA reads TGCAGTGCTAGTCTTCTCAGCTCCTACAATGAGCAGTCCTTC.

This clonotype was recorded many times. The CDR3 bases are TGCAGTGCTAGAGGGGTCCTAGCCATGGAGACCCAGTACTTC. Translated, it gives CSARGVLAMETQYF. The chain employs TRBV20-1 and TRBJ2-5; perhaps TRBD2 as D (5 bases). Germline loops: CDR1 DFQATT, CDR2 SNEGSKA (reference sequence). The CDR3 length is 14 residues. The V end lost 1 base, the J end lost 5 bases, and 14 bases lay between the germline ends.

The sample holds many counts of this clonotype. The gene calls are TRBV29-1 and TRBJ1-2; D remains unclear. Germline CDR1 is SQVTM and CDR2 is ANQGSEA. The CDR3 has 14 residues. Trimming stripped 2 bases from V and 8 bases from J, with 18 bases between. Written as DNA, the CDR3 is TGCAGCGTTGAAATGGCAGCTCTGACTCGAGGCTACACCTTC. This gives the protein CSVEMAALTRGYTF.

At least ten counts were recorded for this clonotype. V and J are TRBV29-1 and TRBJ2-7; 10 positions agree with TRBD1. Looked up from germline, CDR1 is SQVTM and CDR2 is ANQGSEA. There are 14 residues in the CDR3. Germline trimming cut 2 bases from V and 0 bases from J; bases unmatched to any gene: 1. The CDR3 DNA sequence: TGCAGCGTTGAATGGGACAGGGGCTCCTACGAGCAGTACTTC. This translates into CSVEWDRGSYEQYF.

This clonotype was detected ten times or more. J is TRBJ2-1 and V is TRBV20-1, with 7 bases lining up with TRBD2. CDR3 length: 14 residues. Germline values: CDR1 DFQATT, CDR2 SNEGSKA (reference sequence). The V and J ends lost 1 base and 2 bases, in that order; junction bases with no gene match: 2. The CDR3 reads CSARAGRTYNEQFF. CDR3 coding DNA: TGCAGTGCTAGAGCCGGGAGGACCTACAATGAGCAGTTCTTC.

Turning to this clonotype: A much larger clone differs from this one at a single base, so this may be a read error. Likely a read error: the CDR3 ends without its conserved phenylalanine or tryptophan. This sequence joins TRBV24-1 and TRBJ2-3, with unresolved D. The CDR3 is made up of 13 amino acids. Germline values: CDR1 KGHDR, CDR2 SFDVKD. V lost 6 bases and J 2 bases, leaving 8 bases between the germline ends. CDR3 DNA sequence: TGTGCCACCAGTTCCCCCGCCACAGATACGCAGTATTCT. Translating gives CATSSPATDTQYS.

A remark on this clonotype: No DNA is shown, since the ends of the CDR3 on it are uncertain; the CDR3 is the one TCRdb lists. The chain is built from TRBV5-6 and TRBJ2-7; TRBD1 was called by the table and not checked on the DNA. The CDR3 length is 21 residues, termini included. Germline lookup yields CDR1 SGHDT and CDR2 YYEEEE. This chain's CDR3 is CASSFYICSAGTGAGTYEQYF.

This chain links TRBV11-1 with TRBJ1-1, with a possible D match to TRBD1 (6 bases). The CDR3 extends over 15 amino acids. The germline V and J ends were trimmed by 5 bases and 1 base, with 14 bases remaining between them. Germline values: CDR1 SGHAT, CDR2 FQDESV (reference sequence). The DNA for the CDR3 is TGTGCCAGCAGCGTAAAGGGGGGACAGAACACTGAAGCTTTCTTT. Its translation is CASSVKGGQNTEAFF.

J is TRBJ2-2 and V is TRBV3-1; D is uncertain. V shed 0 bases and J shed 7 bases, with 9 bases lying between them. The CDR3 covers 14 residues. The germline gives CDR1 LGHDT, CDR2 YNNKEL (reference sequence). As DNA, the CDR3 is TGTGCCAGCAGCCAAGACGCATGGGGCGGGGAGCTGTTTTTT. Protein sequence: CASSQDAWGGELFF.

The sample holds many counts of this clonotype. The chain carries TRBV29-1 and TRBJ1-2, with D possibly TRBD1 on 5 matching bases. CDR1 is SQVTM and CDR2 is ANQGSEA in the germline V gene. The CDR3 contains 12 residues. V was pared by 7 bases and J by 5 bases, with 14 bases between. CDR3 sequence: CSAQDFVYGYTF. DNA for the CDR3: TGCAGCGCACAGGACTTCGTGTATGGCTACACCTTC.

This clonotype was detected many times. This chain uses TRBV5-1 with TRBJ2-5, with D possibly matching TRBD1 (6 bases). The V end was cut by 0 bases, the J end by 5 bases, with 14 bases between. Germline V gene data show CDR1 as SGHRS and CDR2 as YFSETQ. CDR3 length: 15 residues. The CDR3 region is CASSLAAGDLETQYF. The CDR3, as DNA: TGCGCCAGCAGCTTGGCGGCAGGGGATTTGGAGACCCAGTACTTC.

This clonotype was recorded many times. The chain carries TRBV28 and TRBJ2-7, with 8 bases matching TRBD1. The CDR3 has 15 amino acids. V lost 6 bases and J lost 1; bases outside the gene matches: 8. The germline V gene has CDR1 MDHEN and CDR2 SYDVKM. The CDR3 sequence is CASSSAGGPSYEQYF. The CDR3 bases are TGTGCCAGCAGCTCAGCAGGGGGCCCATCCTACGAGCAGTACTTC. Using reference TRBV28 and TRBJ2-7 for the parts outside the CDR3, the full variable domain is DVKVTQSSRYLVKRTGEKVFLECVQDMDHENMFWYRQDPGLGLRLIYFSYDVKMKEKGDIPEGYSVSREKKERFSLILESASTNQTSMYLCASSSAGGPSYEQYFGPGTRLTVT.

This clonotype was seen many times. This sequence joins TRBV6-5 and TRBJ1-5; D might be TRBD1 (5 bases). CDR1 MNHEY and CDR2 SVGAGI come from the germline V gene. Trimming left V 5 bases short and J 4 bases short, with 15 bases between. The CDR3 has 15 amino acids. CDR3 bases: TGTGCCAGCAGTGGGGGTGGGGGGGGAAATCAGCCCCAGCATTTT. It codes for CASSGGGGGNQPQHF.

This clonotype occurred many times. Compared with germline, one end of the junction differs, possibly owing to a read error. The chain couples TRBV5-6 to TRBJ2-5; D not resolved. Germline V CDR1 and CDR2: SGHDT, YYEEEE. The CDR3 is 11 amino acids. CDR3: CASSLDETQYF. The DNA of the CDR3 is TGCGCCAGCAGCTTGGACGAGACCCAGTACTTC.

This clonotype was detected only a few times. A clone one base away is much larger, so this may be a read error. This chain joins TRBV6-1 and TRBJ1-6, with D maybe TRBD1 (5 bases). The CDR3 contains 14 residues. In germline, CDR1 is MNHNS, CDR2 SASEGT. V gave up 2 bases and J gave up 9 bases, with 11 bases separating them. In DNA form, the CDR3 reads TGTGCCAGCAGTGAATGGCAGGGTTCTTCACCCCTCCACTTT. Its protein product is CASSEWQGSSPLHF.

This clonotype was detected ten times or more. This chain uses TRBV20-1 with TRBJ1-2; 10 nucleotides agree with TRBD1. The CDR3 consists of 13 residues. The J segment lost 4 bases and the V segment lost 6 bases, leaving 5 bases of the junction unmatched. In germline, CDR1 is DFQATT, CDR2 SNEGSKA (reference sequence). CDR3 protein: CSAPTGGSYGYTF. CDR3 bases: TGCAGTGCGCCGACAGGGGGCAGCTATGGCTACACCTTC.

This clonotype was seen at least ten times. The gene calls are TRBV11-2 and TRBJ2-1, with 13 bases fitting TRBD2. There are 21 residues in the CDR3. Per germline, CDR1 SGHAT and CDR2 FQNNGV. The junction had 15 bases not matched to a gene; V was cut back by 2 bases and J by 2 bases. In DNA, the CDR3 is TGTGCCAGCAGCTTAAGGGGCGGAGGACTAGCGGGAGAGGGTGCCTACAATGAGCAGTTCTTC. Its protein is CASSLRGGGLAGEGAYNEQFF.